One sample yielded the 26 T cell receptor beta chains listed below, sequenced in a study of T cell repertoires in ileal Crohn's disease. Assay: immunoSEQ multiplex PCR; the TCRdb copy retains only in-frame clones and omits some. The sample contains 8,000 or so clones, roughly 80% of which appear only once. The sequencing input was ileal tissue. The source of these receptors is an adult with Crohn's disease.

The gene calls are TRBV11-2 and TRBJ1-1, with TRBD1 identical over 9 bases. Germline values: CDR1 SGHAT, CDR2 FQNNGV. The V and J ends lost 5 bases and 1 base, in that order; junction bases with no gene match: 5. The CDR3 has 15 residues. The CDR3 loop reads CASSLTGGKNTEAFF. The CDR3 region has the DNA TGTGCCAGCAGCCTGACAGGGGGTAAGAACACTGAAGCTTTCTTT. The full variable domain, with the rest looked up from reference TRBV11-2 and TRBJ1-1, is EAGVAQSPRYKIIEKRQSVAFWCNPISGHATLYWYQQILGQGPKLLIQFQNNGVVDDSQLPKDRFSAERLKGVDSTLKIQPAKLEDSAVYLCASSLTGGKNTEAFFGQGTRLTVV.

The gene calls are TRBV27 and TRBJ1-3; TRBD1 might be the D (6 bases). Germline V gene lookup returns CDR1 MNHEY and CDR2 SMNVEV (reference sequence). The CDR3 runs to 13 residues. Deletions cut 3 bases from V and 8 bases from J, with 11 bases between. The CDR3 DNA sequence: TGTGCCAGCAGTTTGGGCAGGGGCGACACCATATATTTT. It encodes CASSLGRGDTIYF.

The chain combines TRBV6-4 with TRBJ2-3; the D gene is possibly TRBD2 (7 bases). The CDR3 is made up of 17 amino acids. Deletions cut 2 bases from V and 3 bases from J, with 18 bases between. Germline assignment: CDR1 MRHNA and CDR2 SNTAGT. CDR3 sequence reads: CASSDEAEGGRTDTQYF. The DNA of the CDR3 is TGTGCCAGCAGTGACGAAGCAGAGGGGGGGCGGACAGATACGCAGTATTTT.

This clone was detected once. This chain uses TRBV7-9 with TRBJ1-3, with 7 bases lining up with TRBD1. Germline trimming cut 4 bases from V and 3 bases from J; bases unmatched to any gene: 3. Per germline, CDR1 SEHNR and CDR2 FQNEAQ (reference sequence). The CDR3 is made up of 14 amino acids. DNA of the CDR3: TGTGCCAGCAGCTCCACAGGGGATGGAAACACCATATATTTT. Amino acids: CASSSTGDGNTIYF.

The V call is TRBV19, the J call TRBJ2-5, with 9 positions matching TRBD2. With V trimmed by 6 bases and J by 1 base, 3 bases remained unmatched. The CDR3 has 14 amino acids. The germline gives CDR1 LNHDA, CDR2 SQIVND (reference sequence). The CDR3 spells CASSQRGAQETQYF. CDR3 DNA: TGTGCCAGTAGCCAGCGGGGGGCCCAAGAGACCCAGTACTTC.

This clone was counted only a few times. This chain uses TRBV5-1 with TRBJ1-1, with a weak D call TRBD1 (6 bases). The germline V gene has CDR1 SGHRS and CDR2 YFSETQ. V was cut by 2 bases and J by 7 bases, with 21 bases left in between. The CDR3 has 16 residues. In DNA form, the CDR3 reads TGCGCCAGCAGCTTTTCGGCAGGGGCCTTAGGGGGTGAAGCTTTCTTT. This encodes CASSFSAGALGGEAFF.

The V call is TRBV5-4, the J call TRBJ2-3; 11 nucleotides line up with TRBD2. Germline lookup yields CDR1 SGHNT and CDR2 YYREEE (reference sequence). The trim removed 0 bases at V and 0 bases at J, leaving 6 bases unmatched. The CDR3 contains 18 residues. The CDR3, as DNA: TGTGCCAGCAGCTTGGTTTGGTTAGCGGGGGGGAGCACAGATACGCAGTATTTT. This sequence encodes CASSLVWLAGGSTDTQYF.

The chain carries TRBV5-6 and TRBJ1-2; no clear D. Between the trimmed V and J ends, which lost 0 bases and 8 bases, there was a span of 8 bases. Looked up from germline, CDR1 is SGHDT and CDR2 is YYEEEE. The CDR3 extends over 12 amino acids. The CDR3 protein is CASSLGAGGYTF. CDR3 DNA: TGTGCCAGCAGCTTGGGGGCCGGAGGCTACACCTTC.

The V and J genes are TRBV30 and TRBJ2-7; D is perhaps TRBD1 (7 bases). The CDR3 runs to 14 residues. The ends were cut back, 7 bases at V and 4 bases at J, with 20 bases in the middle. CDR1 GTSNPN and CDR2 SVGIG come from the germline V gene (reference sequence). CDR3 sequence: CASAQGGQTYEQYF. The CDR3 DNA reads TGTGCCTCCGCTCAGGGGGGTCAGACTTACGAGCAGTACTTC.

The CDR3 loop reads CATGVAGGPNSPLHF. The CDR3 DNA follows: TGTGCCACAGGGGTGGCAGGGGGTCCTAATTCACCCCTCCACTTT. The chain recombines TRBV15 with TRBJ1-6, with 7 bases fitting TRBD1. The V and J ends lost 9 bases and 6 bases, in that order; junction bases with no gene match: 11. Germline values: CDR1 LNHNV, CDR2 YYDKDF (reference sequence). The CDR3 sequence is 15 residues long.

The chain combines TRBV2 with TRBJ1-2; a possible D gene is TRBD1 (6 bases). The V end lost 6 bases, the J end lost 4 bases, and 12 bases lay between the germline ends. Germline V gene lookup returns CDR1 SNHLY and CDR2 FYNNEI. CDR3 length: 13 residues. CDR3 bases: TGTGCCAGCAGCTGGACAGACTTCTATGGCTACACCTTC. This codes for CASSWTDFYGYTF. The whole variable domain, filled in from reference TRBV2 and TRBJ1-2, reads EPEVTQTPSHQVTQMGQEVILRCVPISNHLYFYWYRQILGQKVEFLVSFYNNEISEKSEIFDDQFSVERPDGSNFTLKIRSTKLEDSAMYFCASSWTDFYGYTFGSGTRLTVV.

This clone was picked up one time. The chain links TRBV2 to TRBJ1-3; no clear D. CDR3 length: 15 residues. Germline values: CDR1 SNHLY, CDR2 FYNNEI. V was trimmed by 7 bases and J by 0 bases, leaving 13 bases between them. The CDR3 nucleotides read TGTGCCAGCACCGGAGTGACCTTCTCTGGAAACACCATATATTTT. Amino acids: CASTGVTFSGNTIYF.

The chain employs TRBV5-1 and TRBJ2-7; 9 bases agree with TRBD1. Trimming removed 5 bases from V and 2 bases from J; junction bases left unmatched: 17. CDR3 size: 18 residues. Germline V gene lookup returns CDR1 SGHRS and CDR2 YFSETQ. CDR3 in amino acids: CASRDPQPGQGTTYEQYF. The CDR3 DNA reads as TGCGCCAGCAGGGACCCCCAGCCGGGACAGGGCACAACCTACGAGCAGTACTTC.

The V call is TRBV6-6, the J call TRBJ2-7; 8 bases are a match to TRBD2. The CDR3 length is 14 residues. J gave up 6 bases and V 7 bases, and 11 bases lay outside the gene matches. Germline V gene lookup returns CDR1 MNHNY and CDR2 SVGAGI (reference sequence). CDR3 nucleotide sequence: TGTGCCAGCACCACGACGGGGGGGCAGGGCGAGCAGTACTTC. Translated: CASTTTGGQGEQYF.

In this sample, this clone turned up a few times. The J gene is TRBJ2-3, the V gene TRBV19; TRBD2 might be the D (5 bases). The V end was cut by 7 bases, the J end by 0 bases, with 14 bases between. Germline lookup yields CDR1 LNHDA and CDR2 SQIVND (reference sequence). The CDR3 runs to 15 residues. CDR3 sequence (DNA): TGTGCCAGTACCGAGAGCGGCGGCAGCACAGATACGCAGTATTTT. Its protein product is CASTESGGSTDTQYF.

CDR3 nucleotide sequence: TGTGCCAGTAGTGAGAGCGGGGAGTCGGGCGGGGAGCTGTTTTTT. This codes for CASSESGESGGELFF. J is TRBJ2-2 and V is TRBV19; 7 nucleotides align to TRBD2. Per the germline V gene, CDR1 is LNHDA and CDR2 is SQIVND (reference sequence). CDR3 length: 15 residues. Losses at the gene ends were 5 bases for V and 7 bases for J; bases not matched to a gene: 10.

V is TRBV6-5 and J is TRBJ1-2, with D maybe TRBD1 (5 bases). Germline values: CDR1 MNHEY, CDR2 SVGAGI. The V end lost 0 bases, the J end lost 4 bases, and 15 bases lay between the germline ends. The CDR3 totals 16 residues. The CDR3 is CASSYSKVGGGYGYTF. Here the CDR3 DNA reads TGTGCCAGCAGTTACTCGAAAGTGGGGGGGGGCTATGGCTACACCTTC.

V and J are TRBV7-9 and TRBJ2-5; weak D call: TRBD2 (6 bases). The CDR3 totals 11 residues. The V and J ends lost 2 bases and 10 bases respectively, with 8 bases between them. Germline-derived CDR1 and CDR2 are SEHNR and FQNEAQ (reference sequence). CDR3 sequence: CASSLREDQYF. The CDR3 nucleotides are TGTGCCAGCAGCTTAAGGGAGGACCAGTACTTC.

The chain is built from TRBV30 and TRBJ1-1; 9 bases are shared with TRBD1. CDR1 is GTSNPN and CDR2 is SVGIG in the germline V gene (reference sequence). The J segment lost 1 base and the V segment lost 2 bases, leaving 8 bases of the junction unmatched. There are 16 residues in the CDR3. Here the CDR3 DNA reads TGTGCCTGGAGTCTTCTAGGACAGGGGAGGAACACTGAAGCTTTCTTT. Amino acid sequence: CAWSLLGQGRNTEAFF.

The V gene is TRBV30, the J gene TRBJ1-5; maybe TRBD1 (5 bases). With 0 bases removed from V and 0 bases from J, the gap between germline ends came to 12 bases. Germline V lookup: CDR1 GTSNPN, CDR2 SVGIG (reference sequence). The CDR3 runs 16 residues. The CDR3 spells CAWSVGGADSNQPQHF. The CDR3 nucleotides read TGTGCCTGGAGTGTAGGCGGGGCAGATAGCAATCAGCCCCAGCATTTT.

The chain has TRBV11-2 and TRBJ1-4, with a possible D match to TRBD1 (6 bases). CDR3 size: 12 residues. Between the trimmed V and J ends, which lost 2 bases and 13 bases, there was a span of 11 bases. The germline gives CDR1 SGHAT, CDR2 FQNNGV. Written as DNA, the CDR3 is TGTGCCAGCAGCTTATCGACAGGTCGACTGTTTTTT. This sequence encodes CASSLSTGRLFF. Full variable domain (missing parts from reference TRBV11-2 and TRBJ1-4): EAGVAQSPRYKIIEKRQSVAFWCNPISGHATLYWYQQILGQGPKLLIQFQNNGVVDDSQLPKDRFSAERLKGVDSTLKIQPAKLEDSAVYLCASSLSTGRLFFGSGTQLSVL.

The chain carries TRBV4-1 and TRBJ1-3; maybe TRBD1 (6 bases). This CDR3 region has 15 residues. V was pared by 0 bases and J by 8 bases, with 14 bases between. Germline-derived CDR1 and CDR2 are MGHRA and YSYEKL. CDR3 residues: CASSQDRVSGDTIYF. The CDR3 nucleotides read TGCGCCAGCAGCCAAGATCGAGTATCAGGGGACACCATATATTTT.

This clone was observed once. This CDR3 reads CASSQSRDKSSGNTIYF. DNA of the CDR3: TGCGCCAGCAGCCAGTCCCGCGACAAGAGCTCTGGAAACACCATATATTTT. The chain recombines TRBV4-1 with TRBJ1-3; D gene unclear. The CDR3 consists of 17 residues. With 3 bases removed from V and 0 bases from J, the gap between germline ends came to 15 bases. Germline-derived CDR1 and CDR2 are MGHRA and YSYEKL.

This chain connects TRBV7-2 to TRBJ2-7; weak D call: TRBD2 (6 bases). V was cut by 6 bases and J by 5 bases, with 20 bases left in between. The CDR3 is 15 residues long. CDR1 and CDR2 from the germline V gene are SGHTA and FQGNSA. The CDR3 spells CASSSPRGALNEQYF. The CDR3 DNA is TGTGCCAGCAGTTCCCCACGCGGGGCCCTCAACGAGCAGTACTTC.

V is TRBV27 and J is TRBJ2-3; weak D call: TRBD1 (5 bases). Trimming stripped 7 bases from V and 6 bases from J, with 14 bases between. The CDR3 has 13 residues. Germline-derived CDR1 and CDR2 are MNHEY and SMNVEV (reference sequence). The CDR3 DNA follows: TGTGCCAGCACCCGATTGGGGCGGGATACGCAGTATTTT. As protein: CASTRLGRDTQYF.

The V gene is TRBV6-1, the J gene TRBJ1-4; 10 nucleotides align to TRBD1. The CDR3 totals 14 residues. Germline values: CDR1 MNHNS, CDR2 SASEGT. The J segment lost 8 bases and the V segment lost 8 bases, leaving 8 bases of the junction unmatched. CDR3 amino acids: CASGETGGAEKLFF. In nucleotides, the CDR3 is TGTGCCAGCGGGGAGACAGGGGGCGCCGAAAAACTGTTTTTT.